The clone carrying this T cell receptor beta chain was counted many times. Its specificity is not known. This sample is part of a study of T cells in Graves' hyperthyroidism and ophthalmopathy. Study observations and caveats: Researchers report that a 13 V-J model separated ophthalmopathy from stable hyperthyroidism. Ophthalmopathy, as predicted by the model, came a median around 6.7 months after the prediction.

Amplification of TCR beta CDR3 regions was performed using RNA transcripts as template. First-round RT-PCR of the TCR CDR3 relied on the HTBI primer set. Via MiXCR, TCRdb re-called the multiplex PCR reads, giving one row per CDR3 protein. The data contain about 500,000 distinct CDR3 sequences, under 15% of them singletons. This CDR3 is 15 amino acids long. Trimming took 1 base from V and 6 from J, leaving 13 bases between them. Germline CDR1 reads LNHDA; CDR2 reads SQIVND (reference sequence). This sequence was found in a woman aged 18-29 years with Graves' hyperthyroidism. J is TRBJ1-5 and V is TRBV19, with D maybe TRBD1 (6 bases). The sequencing input was blood. The CDR3 spells CASSIGRGGGQPQHF. In DNA, the CDR3 is TGTGCCAGTAGTATAGGCAGGGGCGGTGGTCAGCCCCAGCATTTT.